The next 13 T cell receptor beta chains were all read from a single sample in a study of blood T cell repertoires in COVID-19. Only in-frame clones appear in the TCRdb table, and some are missing; sequencing was by immunoSEQ multiplex PCR. The sample yields a few hundred thousand clones, about 85% seen once. Specimen: PBMCs or T cells enriched from blood (not recorded which). The receptors derive from a man aged 40-55 years who had recovered from COVID-19.

The chain has TRBV19 and TRBJ1-1, with D possibly matching TRBD1 (6 bases). The CDR3 is made up of 15 amino acids. Germline CDR1 LNHDA, CDR2 SQIVND (reference sequence). V lost 5 bases, J lost 9 bases, and 22 bases lay in between. The CDR3 region is CASSLYRDAAQKAFF. As DNA, the CDR3 is TGTGCCAGTAGTTTGTACAGGGATGCGGCCCAGAAAGCTTTCTTT.

Worth noting for this clone: Different DNA sequences within this sample yield the same CDR3. The chain links TRBV3-1 (or the pseudogene TRBV3-2) to TRBJ2-5; D may be TRBD2 (5 bases). V lost 4 bases, J lost 4 bases, and 10 bases lay in between. The length of the CDR3 is 13 residues. Germline loops: CDR1 LGHDT, CDR2 YNNKEL (reference sequence). This CDR3 reads CASSLGRGETQYF. CDR3 bases: TGTGCCAGCAGCCTAGGCCGGGGAGAGACCCAGTACTTC.

The chain combines TRBV4-1 with TRBJ2-1, with 7 bases fitting TRBD2. Unmatched junction bases numbered 8, after V lost 9 bases and J lost 0 bases. This CDR3 is 15 amino acids long. In germline, CDR1 is MGHRA, CDR2 YSYEKL. In nucleotides, the CDR3 is TGCGCCAGTCGCGGACTAGATAGCTCCTACAATGAGCAGTTCTTC. It specifies CASRGLDSSYNEQFF.

There are a few counts of this clone. J is TRBJ1-5 and V is TRBV19; D remains unclear. Germline values: CDR1 LNHDA, CDR2 SQIVND (reference sequence). Deletions cut 3 bases from V and 3 bases from J, with 15 bases between. The CDR3 runs 16 residues. The CDR3 region has the DNA TGTGCCAGTAGTATTCCAGGTATCACATCCAATCAGCCCCAGCATTTT. It codes for CASSIPGITSNQPQHF.

The chain couples TRBV7-9 to TRBJ2-3; tentative D call: TRBD2 (5 bases). V was clipped by 6 bases and J by 1 base, with 8 bases between them. There are 13 residues in the CDR3. From germline, CDR1 is SEHNR and CDR2 FQNEAQ (reference sequence). As DNA, the CDR3 is TGTGCCAGCAGGGGAGAGGGCACAGATACGCAGTATTTT. Its protein is CASRGEGTDTQYF.

The V and J genes are TRBV5-1 and TRBJ2-2, with 7 bases fitting TRBD2. V lost 1 base and J lost 5; bases outside the gene matches: 5. This CDR3 comprises 15 residues. Germline CDR1 is SGHRS and CDR2 is YFSETQ. The CDR3 region is CASSLRAGVTGELFF. CDR3 DNA sequence: TGCGCCAGCAGCTTGAGGGCGGGAGTAACCGGGGAGCTGTTTTTT.

This clone appeared once. The V gene is TRBV7-9, the J gene TRBJ2-5; 10 bases align to TRBD1. V dropped 5 bases and J dropped 0; count of bases not matched to a gene: 12. The germline gives CDR1 SEHNR, CDR2 FQNEAQ (reference sequence). This CDR3 comprises 18 residues. The CDR3 bases are TGTGCCAGCAGCCAATCCCCCGGGACAGGGGTGTACCAAGAGACCCAGTACTTC. Protein product: CASSQSPGTGVYQETQYF.

The chain employs TRBV13 and TRBJ2-3, with D perhaps matching TRBD2 (5 bases). The ends were cut back, 6 bases at V and 1 base at J, with 11 bases in the middle. Germline V gene lookup returns CDR1 PRHDT and CDR2 FYEKMQ (reference sequence). The CDR3 is 14 residues long. CDR3 coding DNA: TGTGCCAGCAGGTATTCCGGGGGCACAGATACGCAGTATTTT. Translating it yields CASRYSGGTDTQYF. Combining the CDR3 with reference TRBV13 and TRBJ2-3 gives the whole variable domain AAGVIQSPRHLIKEKRETATLKCYPIPRHDTVYWYQQGPGQDPQFLISFYEKMQSDKGSIPDRFSAQQFSDYHSELNMSSLELGDSALYFCASRYSGGTDTQYFGPGTRLTVL.

The V gene is TRBV2, the J gene TRBJ2-5; TRBD2 matches 8 bases. The germline V gene has CDR1 SNHLY and CDR2 FYNNEI. The J segment lost 4 bases and the V segment lost 4 bases, leaving 5 bases of the junction unmatched. The CDR3 has 14 residues. The CDR3 reads CASSVRLAGETQYF. The CDR3, as DNA: TGTGCCAGCAGTGTTCGGCTAGCGGGAGAGACCCAGTACTTC.

This chain links TRBV6-5 with TRBJ1-2; TRBD1 agrees at 8 bases. Trimming at V came to 0 bases and at J to 4 bases, leaving 4 bases not matched to a gene. Looked up from germline, CDR1 is MNHEY and CDR2 is SVGAGI. This CDR3 spans 15 amino acids. DNA for the CDR3: TGTGCCAGCAGTTACTCGACAGGGGACCCCTATGGCTACACCTTC. Translated: CASSYSTGDPYGYTF.

The sample holds a few counts of this clone. The rearrangement links TRBV7-3 to TRBJ2-1; D is undetermined. The V gene's germline CDR1 is SGHTA and CDR2 FQGTGA. Trimming cost V 2 bases and J 3 bases, with 11 bases left between them. This CDR3 comprises 15 residues. CDR3 DNA: TGTGCCAGCAGCTTATCGCGCCGGAGCTACAATGAGCAGTTCTTC. Translation gives CASSLSRRSYNEQFF.

The chain employs TRBV5-1 and TRBJ1-2; a possible D gene is TRBD1 (5 bases). This CDR3 has 12 amino acids. Germline assignment: CDR1 SGHRS and CDR2 YFSETQ. Deletions cut 4 bases from V and 4 bases from J, with 8 bases between. The CDR3 DNA sequence: TGCGCCAGCAGCGTAGACAGCTATGGCTACACCTTC. It encodes CASSVDSYGYTF.

The rearrangement joins TRBV29-1 to TRBJ2-3; 7 positions match TRBD2. With V trimmed by 4 bases and J by 4 bases, 5 bases remained unmatched. The CDR3 spans 13 residues. Germline V CDR1 and CDR2: SQVTM, ANQGSEA. This CDR3 is CSVGLANADTQYF. The CDR3 DNA sequence: TGCAGCGTTGGACTAGCTAACGCAGATACGCAGTATTTT.